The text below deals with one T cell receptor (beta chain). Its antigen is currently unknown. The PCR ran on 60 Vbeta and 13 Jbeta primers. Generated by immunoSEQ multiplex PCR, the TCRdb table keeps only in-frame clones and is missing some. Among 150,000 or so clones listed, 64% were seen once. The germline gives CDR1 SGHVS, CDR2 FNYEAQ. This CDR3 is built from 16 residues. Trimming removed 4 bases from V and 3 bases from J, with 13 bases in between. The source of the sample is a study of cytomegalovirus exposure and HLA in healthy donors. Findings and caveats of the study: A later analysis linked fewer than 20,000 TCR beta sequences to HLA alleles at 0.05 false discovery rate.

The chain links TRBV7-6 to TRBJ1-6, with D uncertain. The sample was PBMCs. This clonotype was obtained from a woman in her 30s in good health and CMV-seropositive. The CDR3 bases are TGTGCCAGCAGCTCGGGTAGTAATCGCTATAATTCACCCCTCCACTTT. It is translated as CASSSGSNRYNSPLHF.